This section outlines one T cell receptor beta chain sequence together with its context. Additional DNA sequences in this sample encode the identical CDR3. Under the authors' procedure: The assay estimated nucleated cells by amplifying reference gene primers. Generated by immunoSEQ multiplex PCR, the TCRdb table keeps only in-frame clones and is missing some. Clone size and the V and J calls come from that table; the DNA yielded D and trimming. The table lists 120,000 or so clones, 90% of them singletons. The CDR3 has 13 amino acids. The V gene's germline CDR1 is SEHNR and CDR2 FQNEAQ (reference sequence). V lost 3 bases, J lost 6 bases, and 11 bases lay in between. This record belongs to a study of blood T cell repertoires in COVID-19. Study as a whole: COVID-19 samples collected from the United States, Italy and Spain covered acute and convalescent phases. From T cells, B-cell-depleted T cells, or PBMCs came the material, which was cDNA or gDNA.

This TCR came from a man between 45 and 60 years old with active COVID-19. Material: peripheral blood. This chain links TRBV7-9 with TRBJ1-2, with D maybe TRBD1 (5 bases). CDR3 DNA sequence: TGTGCCAGCAGCTTCCAGGGCTTGAATGGCTACACCTTC. As protein: CASSFQGLNGYTF.